A single sample gave rise to the 9 T cell receptor beta chains below, sequenced in a study of T-cell reconstitution after alpha-beta-depleted transplantation in children. Unique molecular identifiers tagged the TCRbeta library. TCRdb passed the PCR reads through MiXCR, listing each CDR3 protein once. Here the sample spans around 500,000 distinct CDR3 sequences, around 12% being singletons. The sequencing here drew on PBMCs from the stem cell graft donor, taken from the stem cell graft. These receptors were collected from a human donor who donated a stem cell graft to a child with combined immunodeficiency.

The rearrangement joins TRBV9 to TRBJ1-1, with a possible D match to TRBD1 (6 bases). V was shortened by 4 bases and J by 3 bases, with 13 bases between the two germline ends. Germline values: CDR1 SGDLS, CDR2 YYNGEE. The CDR3 has 14 residues. CDR3 nucleotide sequence: TGTGCCAGCAGCAAAACAGGGAGGGACACTGAAGCTTTCTTT. It is translated as CASSKTGRDTEAFF.

This clonotype was detected only a few times. This chain links TRBV6-2 or TRBV6-3 with TRBJ2-1; D is ambiguous. The V end lost 2 bases, the J end lost 5 bases, and 10 bases lay between the germline ends. This CDR3 has 14 residues. Germline CDR1 and CDR2: MNHEY and SVGEGT. The CDR3 is CASSYIGNHNEQFF. The CDR3 bases are TGTGCCAGCAGTTACATAGGCAATCACAATGAGCAGTTCTTC.

The V gene is TRBV21-1, the J gene TRBJ2-5; TRBD1 reflects the table's D call only, with no check against the DNA. TRBV21-1 is marked as a pseudogene. The CDR3 loop spans 14 amino acids. The CDR3 protein is CASTPGHRRETQYF. The CDR3 nucleotides read TGTGCCAGCACCCCGGGACACCGCAGAGAGACCCAGTACTTC.

This clonotype has just a few counts. The rearrangement joins TRBV29-1 to TRBJ2-3; 8 nucleotides line up with TRBD2. The V gene end was trimmed by 4 bases and the J gene end by 3 bases; junction bases not matched to a gene: 9. The length of the CDR3 is 15 residues. Germline assignment: CDR1 SQVTM and CDR2 ANQGSEA. The CDR3 DNA follows: TGCAGCGTTGTCCCGACTAGCGAGGTAACAGATACGCAGTATTTT. Protein: CSVVPTSEVTDTQYF.

The table lists this clonotype with many counts. The rearrangement uses TRBV7-2 and TRBJ2-5; D uncertain. This CDR3 spans 14 amino acids. Trimming pared 5 bases from V and 1 base from J, leaving 11 bases between. CDR1 is SGHTA, CDR2 FQGNSA, per germline. The CDR3 reads CASSKGHSQETQYF. CDR3 DNA sequence: TGTGCCAGCAGCAAAGGCCACAGCCAAGAGACCCAGTACTTC.

This clonotype was counted many times. V is TRBV9 and J is TRBJ2-7; tentatively, D is TRBD2 (5 bases). The CDR3 sequence is 16 residues long. Germline values: CDR1 SGDLS, CDR2 YYNGEE. V dropped 1 base and J dropped 5 bases, with 19 bases sitting between them. The CDR3 DNA sequence: TGTGCCAGCAGCGTACGTTCGGGTAGCGCTTCTGACGAGCAGTACTTC. It yields the protein CASSVRSGSASDEQYF.

This clonotype came up a few times. The gene calls are TRBV5-1 and TRBJ2-3; D possibly matches TRBD1 or TRBD2 (5 bases each). The CDR3 length is 16 residues. V dropped 0 bases and J dropped 5 bases, with 16 bases sitting between them. Per germline, CDR1 SGHRS and CDR2 YFSETQ. In DNA, the CDR3 is TGCGCCAGCAGCTTGGGAGACAGAGGCGAGGGAGATACGCAGTATTTT. Protein product: CASSLGDRGEGDTQYF. Filled out from reference TRBV5-1 and TRBJ2-3, the complete variable domain reads KAGVTQTPRYLIKTRGQQVTLSCSPISGHRSVSWYQQTPGQGLQFLFEYFSETQRNKGNFPGRFSGRQFSNSRSEMNVSTLELGDSALYLCASSLGDRGEGDTQYFGPGTRLTVL.

V and J are TRBV20-1 and TRBJ2-3; D possibly corresponds to TRBD2 (5 bases). V was trimmed by 8 bases and J by 0 bases, leaving 9 bases between them. Germline V gene sequence: CDR1 DFQATT, CDR2 SNEGSKA (reference sequence). There are 12 residues in the CDR3. CDR3 residues: CSSRTSTDTQYF. Here the CDR3 DNA reads TGCAGTTCCAGGACTAGCACAGATACGCAGTATTTT.

This clonotype appeared a few times. V and J are TRBV29-1 and TRBJ2-1; unclear D gene. The CDR3 loop spans 11 amino acids. Trimming shortened V by 0 bases and J by 6 bases, and 3 bases separated the two germline ends. The germline V gene encodes CDR1 SQVTM and CDR2 ANQGSEA. The CDR3 loop reads CSVEDLNEQFF. Here the CDR3 DNA reads TGCAGCGTTGAAGACCTCAATGAGCAGTTCTTC.